Sequencing of this T cell receptor beta chain was carried out in a study of T-cell reconstitution after alpha-beta-depleted transplantation in children (dated by TCRdb to 2016 to 2017). Looking at the study overall: Using TCR repertoire profiling, the study quantitatively followed how T-cell immune reconstitution unfolded in children after TCRalphabeta/CD19-depleted allogeneic hematopoietic cell transplantation.

Overall study outcomes, separate from this receptor: Over the following months the frequencies of hyperexpanded clones went down, and after one year T-cell counts and TCRbeta diversity were mostly credited to newly produced T cells. In some patients, high TCRbeta diversity at day 60 was attributed to recipient T cells and intrathymic progenitors that had survived conditioning. About two months after transplant, the apparently early recovery of alphabetaT-cell counts reportedly depended on just several hundred clones that had expanded rapidly and came from non-depleted graft cells.

CDR3 length: 15 amino acids, cysteine to phenylalanine. Only the CDR3 portion is preserved as DNA: 45 bases, with reading frame beginning at the first base. The germline V gene specifies SGDLS as CDR1 and YYNGEE as CDR2. A word on this clonotype: This receptor's antigen is unknown. Base qualities were left out, and no much larger clone turns up one base away.

The treatment or condition label on this specimen signifies: allogeneic hematopoietic cell transplantation with graft depleted of TCRalphabeta T cells and CD19 B cells. The children who served as transplant recipients had been given grafts of TCRalphabeta/CD19-depleted allogeneic hematopoietic cells. Receptor libraries were prepared by PCR. The sample was run on an Illumina HiSeq 2500. TCR libraries were prepared with molecular barcoding, using unique molecular identifiers to normalize TCRbeta repertoire quantification. The raw public reads went through TCRdb reprocessing: fastp at Q25, MiXCR clone calling, in-frame beta chains kept. Each record represents a unique CDR3 protein, reported with the most common genes and DNA among its rows. In this sample the table shows approximately 270,000 distinct CDR3 sequences, 20% to 30% of which occur a single time. The ten largest clonotypes hold about 5% of the sample.

In this chain, TRBV9 is recombined with TRBJ2-3; no confident D gene assignment can be made. The DNA end is more similar to TRBJ1-5, so the J call may be wrong. The source was PBMCs, mostly from graft donor cells, collected 360 days after TCRalphabeta/CD19-depleted stem cell transplant. The TCR originated in a female patient aged 2 to 10 who had a stem cell transplant for congenital amegakaryocytic thrombocytopenia, so the T cells may come from the graft donor. The sequenced DNA is TGTGCCAGCAGCTTAGCGGGAGTCTCGGGAGATACGCAGCATTTT. It encodes CASSLAGVSGDTQHF.